The rows below give T cell receptor beta chains drawn from one sample of a study of T cells after yellow fever vaccination. TCRdb re-called the 5' RACE reads with MiXCR, one entry per CDR3 protein. The sample has about 85,000 distinct CDR3 sequences; approximately 12% are singletons. This specimen consisted of CD8+ T cells not binding an NS4B(214-222) dextramer, sorted from PBMCs, obtained roughly 23 days after the first yellow fever vaccination. Source of these receptors: a man between 18 and 35 years old who received the YFV17D yellow fever vaccine. Both conserved end residues are part of each CDR3. Each record gives: V gene, clone size, J gene, D gene, CDR3 protein, CDR3 DNA. The D gene is left open where the match is weak. The listing skips clone size in some rows; elsewhere it reads once, few, many or a size class.

V: TRBV20-1
size: -
J: TRBJ2-1
D: TRBD2
CDR3: CSATKSGTSGGLYNEQFF
DNA: TGCAGTGCTACCAAATCAGGGACTAGCGGGGGTTTATACAATGAGCAGTTCTTC

V: TRBV4-2
size: -
J: TRBJ2-2
D: -
CDR3: CASSPTGTSNTGELFF
DNA: TGTGCCAGCAGCCCTACCGGGACTTCGAACACCGGGGAGCTGTTTTTT

V: TRBV28
size: -
J: TRBJ2-1
D: -
CDR3: CASSLKETSYNEQFF
DNA: TGTGCCAGCAGTTTGAAAGAGACAAGCTACAATGAGCAGTTCTTC

V: TRBV4-1
size: few
J: TRBJ1-1
D: -
CDR3: CASSRRGGTEAFF
DNA: TGCGCCAGCAGCCGGAGGGGAGGCACTGAAGCTTTCTTT

V: TRBV27
size: few
J: TRBJ2-2
D: -
CDR3: CASKKGYTGELFF
DNA: TGTGCCAGCAAGAAGGGTTACACCGGGGAGCTGTTTTTT

V: TRBV29-1
size: -
J: TRBJ2-3
D: -
CDR3: CSVDSTGDPSSTDTQYF
DNA: TGCAGCGTTGATTCGACAGGTGATCCGTCTAGCACAGATACGCAGTATTTT

V: TRBV5-5
size: few
J: TRBJ2-2
D: -
CDR3: CASSPSMGTGELFF
DNA: TGTGCCAGCAGCCCCTCGATGGGGACCGGGGAGCTGTTTTTT

V: TRBV5-1
size: -
J: TRBJ1-4
D: -
CDR3: CASRAGTANEKLFF
DNA: TGCGCCAGCAGGGCCGGGACTGCGAATGAAAAACTGTTTTTT

V: TRBV20-1
size: few
J: TRBJ2-2
D: -
CDR3: CSARDRGGDGELFF
DNA: TGCAGTGCTAGAGACAGGGGCGGCGACGGGGAGCTGTTTTTT

V: TRBV10-3
size: -
J: TRBJ2-2
D: TRBD1
CDR3: CAISPGQVNTGELFF
DNA: TGTGCCATCTCCCCGGGACAGGTTAACACCGGGGAGCTGTTTTTT

V: TRBV7-2
size: few
J: TRBJ2-1
D: -
CDR3: CASSLVVTDNEQFF
DNA: TGTGCCAGCAGCTTAGTGGTGACAGACAATGAGCAGTTCTTC

V: TRBV4-1
size: few
J: TRBJ2-3
D: TRBD2
CDR3: CASRPRDSGEPTDTQYF
DNA: TGCGCCAGCCGACCTAGGGATAGCGGGGAACCCACAGATACGCAGTATTTT

V: TRBV20-1
size: -
J: TRBJ2-2
D: -
CDR3: CSARDHRSNTGELFF
DNA: TGCAGTGCTAGAGATCACAGATCGAACACCGGGGAGCTGTTTTTT

V: TRBV13
size: -
J: TRBJ2-5
D: -
CDR3: CASREALGETQYF
DNA: TGTGCCAGTAGGGAGGCCTTGGGGGAGACCCAGTACTTC

V: TRBV4-2
size: few
J: TRBJ2-7
D: -
CDR3: CASSQVGVEQYF
DNA: TGTGCCAGCAGCCAAGTTGGCGTCGAGCAGTACTTC

V: TRBV28
size: few
J: TRBJ2-2
D: -
CDR3: CASFPGRNTGELFF
DNA: TGTGCCAGCTTTCCGGGGAGAAACACCGGGGAGCTGTTTTTT

V: TRBV9
size: -
J: TRBJ2-5
D: TRBD2
CDR3: CASSPGTSGVITQETQYF
DNA: TGTGCCAGCAGCCCAGGGACTAGCGGGGTGATTACCCAAGAGACCCAGTACTTC

V: TRBV4-3
size: few
J: TRBJ2-1
D: TRBD1
CDR3: CASSQDQAGGGNEQFF
DNA: TGCGCCAGCAGCCAAGATCAGGCAGGGGGCGGGAATGAGCAGTTCTTC

V: TRBV2
size: few
J: TRBJ2-7
D: TRBD1
CDR3: CASRPGTGVSYEQYF
DNA: TGTGCCAGCAGGCCCGGGACAGGGGTTTCCTACGAGCAGTACTTC

V: TRBV12-3/TRBV12-4
size: few
J: TRBJ1-2
D: -
CDR3: CASSLAGEAYGYTF
DNA: TGTGCCAGCAGTTTGGCGGGAGAAGCCTATGGCTACACCTTC

V: TRBV21-1
size: -
J: TRBJ1-1
D: -
CDR3: CASSKGDRGTTEAFF
DNA: TGTGCCAGCAGCAAAGGGGACCGGGGGACCACTGAAGCTTTCTTT

V: TRBV4-1
size: few
J: TRBJ2-7
D: TRBD1
CDR3: CASSQPTGTGFVYEQYF
DNA: TGCGCCAGCAGCCAACCAACCGGGACAGGGTTCGTCTACGAGCAGTACTTC

V: TRBV4-1
size: -
J: TRBJ1-4
D: -
CDR3: CASSRGSGDEKLFF
DNA: TGCGCCAGCAGCCGGGGGTCAGGGGACGAAAAACTGTTTTTT

V: TRBV7-8
size: -
J: TRBJ2-3
D: -
CDR3: CASSQAKITDTQYF
DNA: TGTGCCAGCAGCCAGGCCAAGATCACAGATACGCAGTATTTT

V: TRBV4-1
size: few
J: TRBJ2-1
D: TRBD2
CDR3: CASSAGGRAPYNEQFF
DNA: TGCGCCAGCAGCGCGGGGGGTAGGGCACCCTACAATGAGCAGTTCTTC

V: TRBV27
size: few
J: TRBJ2-4
D: -
CDR3: CASSFFSSQGKNIQYF
DNA: TGTGCCAGCAGTTTTTTCTCTAGCCAAGGCAAAAACATTCAGTACTTC

V: TRBV20-1
size: -
J: TRBJ2-7
D: -
CDR3: CSARAGWGEAYEQYF
DNA: TGCAGTGCTAGAGCTGGATGGGGCGAGGCCTACGAGCAGTACTTC

V: TRBV4-3
size: -
J: TRBJ1-4
D: -
CDR3: CASSQDQGRNEKLFF
DNA: TGCGCCAGCAGCCAAGATCAGGGACGTAATGAAAAACTGTTTTTT

V: TRBV15
size: -
J: TRBJ2-5
D: TRBD2
CDR3: CATSTSTSPETQYF
DNA: TGTGCCACCAGCACCTCGACTAGCCCAGAGACCCAGTACTTC

V: TRBV27
size: -
J: TRBJ2-3
D: -
CDR3: CASGSEVSSTDTQYF
DNA: TGTGCCAGCGGGTCAGAGGTCTCCAGCACAGATACGCAGTATTTT

V: TRBV29-1
size: -
J: TRBJ1-1
D: -
CDR3: CSVPAGSQNTEAFF
DNA: TGCAGCGTCCCCGCCGGGTCTCAGAACACTGAAGCTTTCTTT

V: TRBV7-9
size: -
J: TRBJ2-1
D: TRBD2
CDR3: CASSSSLAGGPNEQFF
DNA: TGTGCCAGCAGCTCAAGTCTAGCGGGGGGGCCCAATGAGCAGTTCTTC

V: TRBV10-3
size: -
J: TRBJ1-2
D: -
CDR3: CAINGVGDGYTF
DNA: TGTGCCATCAATGGGGTGGGCGATGGCTACACCTTC

V: TRBV24-1
size: -
J: TRBJ2-4
D: -
CDR3: CATSDEIMGNIQYF
DNA: TGTGCCACCAGTGACGAAATCATGGGAAACATTCAGTACTTC

V: TRBV5-1
size: -
J: TRBJ2-3
D: TRBD2
CDR3: CASSAPTSGVPDTQYF
DNA: TGCGCCAGCAGCGCTCCGACTAGCGGGGTTCCAGATACGCAGTATTTT

V: TRBV3-1
size: -
J: TRBJ1-1
D: TRBD1
CDR3: CASSHKKRDRGPEAFF
DNA: TGTGCCAGCAGCCATAAGAAGAGGGACAGGGGGCCTGAAGCTTTCTTT

V: TRBV20-1
size: -
J: TRBJ2-7
D: -
CDR3: CSARDQAGYEQYF
DNA: TGCAGTGCTAGAGATCAGGCTGGCTACGAGCAGTACTTC

V: TRBV7-8
size: few
J: TRBJ2-2
D: -
CDR3: CASTPGRGENTGELFF
DNA: TGTGCCAGCACCCCGGGACGGGGAGAAAACACCGGGGAGCTGTTTTTT

V: TRBV29-1
size: few
J: TRBJ2-5
D: -
CDR3: CSVEPGRGQETQYF
DNA: TGCAGCGTTGAGCCAGGCCGGGGACAAGAGACCCAGTACTTC

V: TRBV12-3/TRBV12-4
size: many
J: TRBJ2-2
D: -
CDR3: CASSGNTGELFF
DNA: TGTGCCAGCAGTGGGAACACCGGGGAGCTGTTTTTT

V: TRBV7-9
size: -
J: TRBJ1-4
D: TRBD1
CDR3: CASRWGTVATNEKLFF
DNA: TGTGCCAGCAGGTGGGGGACAGTGGCAACTAATGAAAAACTGTTTTTT

V: TRBV6-5
size: -
J: TRBJ1-1
D: -
CDR3: CASSYPEAGFVTEAFF
DNA: TGTGCCAGCAGTTACCCAGAGGCGGGCTTCGTGACTGAAGCTTTCTTT

V: TRBV23-1
size: many
J: TRBJ2-3
D: TRBD1
CDR3: CASSQDRADTQYF
DNA: TGCGCCAGCAGTCAGGACAGGGCAGATACGCAGTATTTT

V: TRBV18
size: -
J: TRBJ1-1
D: -
CDR3: CASSQRGSMNTEAFF
DNA: TGTGCCAGCTCACAGAGAGGGTCGATGAACACTGAAGCTTTCTTT

V: TRBV5-4
size: -
J: TRBJ2-3
D: -
CDR3: CASGPGGTQYF
DNA: TGTGCCAGCGGCCCTGGGGGTACGCAGTATTTT

V: TRBV19
size: few
J: TRBJ1-4
D: -
CDR3: CASSPRDGRREKLFF
DNA: TGTGCCAGTAGTCCGAGGGACGGCCGGAGGGAAAAACTGTTTTTT

V: TRBV3-1
size: -
J: TRBJ1-2
D: -
CDR3: CASSQDVGQNYGYTF
DNA: TGTGCCAGCAGCCAAGATGTGGGGCAGAACTATGGCTACACCTTC

V: TRBV7-9
size: -
J: TRBJ1-2
D: -
CDR3: CASSPGPLQDGYTF
DNA: TGTGCCAGCAGCCCTGGGCCCCTCCAGGATGGCTACACCTTC

V: TRBV27
size: few
J: TRBJ2-3
D: -
CDR3: CASTPQSAGATDTQYF
DNA: TGTGCCAGCACCCCCCAAAGCGCAGGGGCCACAGATACGCAGTATTTT

V: TRBV21-1
size: -
J: TRBJ2-1
D: -
CDR3: CASIRKDINSSYNEQFF
DNA: TGTGCCAGCATAAGAAAGGACATCAACAGCTCCTACAATGAGCAGTTCTTC

V: TRBV7-8
size: -
J: TRBJ1-2
D: TRBD1
CDR3: CASSFNTGGAGYGYTF
DNA: TGTGCCAGCAGCTTCAATACAGGGGGCGCAGGGTATGGCTACACCTTC

V: TRBV7-6
size: few
J: TRBJ1-5
D: -
CDR3: CASSLGRGRNQPQHF
DNA: TGTGCCAGCAGCTTAGGTCGGGGGCGAAATCAGCCCCAGCATTTT

V: TRBV20-1
size: many
J: TRBJ2-7
D: -
CDR3: CSAREEDEQYF
DNA: TGCAGTGCTAGAGAGGAGGACGAGCAGTACTTC

V: TRBV12-3/TRBV12-4
size: -
J: TRBJ2-3
D: TRBD2
CDR3: CASSFGGAGDTQYF
DNA: TGTGCCAGCAGTTTCGGGGGGGCTGGAGATACGCAGTATTTT

V: TRBV18
size: few
J: TRBJ2-1
D: -
CDR3: CASSESPYSYNEQFF
DNA: TGTGCCAGCTCAGAAAGTCCGTACTCCTACAATGAGCAGTTCTTC

V: TRBV29-1
size: -
J: TRBJ1-1
D: -
CDR3: CSALQGGTEAFF
DNA: TGCAGCGCATTACAGGGTGGGACTGAAGCTTTCTTT

V: TRBV4-1
size: -
J: TRBJ1-1
D: -
CDR3: CASSLPGTGDTEAFF
DNA: TGCGCCAGCAGCCTCCCCGGGACGGGGGACACTGAAGCTTTCTTT

V: TRBV4-1
size: -
J: TRBJ1-5
D: -
CDR3: CASSQVRGGLQDQPQHF
DNA: TGCGCCAGCAGCCAAGTACGCGGGGGGCTTCAGGATCAGCCCCAGCATTTT

V: TRBV4-1
size: -
J: TRBJ1-5
D: -
CDR3: CASSQDRGSYSNQPQHF
DNA: TGCGCCAGCAGCCAAGATAGGGGCTCTTATAGCAATCAGCCCCAGCATTTT

V: TRBV4-1
size: -
J: TRBJ1-1
D: -
CDR3: CASSQLAGSNTEAFF
DNA: TGCGCCAGCAGCCAACTAGCGGGTTCCAACACTGAAGCTTTCTTT